This T cell receptor (beta chain) was captured in a study of PD-1 blockade in mismatch repair-deficient tumors. Method: immunoSEQ multiplex PCR; TCRdb's copy keeps in-frame clones and lacks some. The table has 120,000 or so clones, 70% to 90% seen once. The CDR3 has 13 residues. Germline trimming cut 6 bases from V and 8 bases from J; bases unmatched to any gene: 10. Germline CDR1 reads SGDLS; CDR2 reads YYNGEE. TCR sequencing covered a few patients who responded to pembrolizumab. The chain uses TRBV9 and TRBJ1-2, with 7 bases that match TRBD1. The starting material was peripheral blood, obtained 44 weeks after starting pembrolizumab. This TCR was sampled from an adult with mismatch repair-deficient cancer. Here the CDR3 DNA reads TGTGCCAGCACCAAATCAGGGGGGGAGGGCTACACCTTC. It specifies CASTKSGGEGYTF. The full variable domain, in which reference TRBV9 and TRBJ1-2 provide the parts outside the CDR3, is DSGVTQTPKHLITATGQRVTLRCSPRSGDLSVYWYQQSLDQGLQFLIQYYNGEERAKGNILERFSAQQFPDLHSELNLSSLELGDSALYFCASTKSGGEGYTFGSGTRLTVV.